The sequence of this T cell receptor beta chain was determined in a study of neurological immune-mediated disorders. Broader study findings: Whereas HTLV-1-associated myelopathy showed the most TCR clonal expansion, multiple sclerosis showed the least, with levels below those of healthy controls.

Template-switch 5'RACE cDNA synthesis added a 10-nucleotide unique molecular identifier. In TCRdb, the 5' RACE reads were re-called with MiXCR into one record per CDR3 protein. The sample records 30,000 to 45,000 distinct CDR3 sequences, roughly 12% being singletons. This clonotype showed up many times. Its matching antigen is unknown. Sequencing was carried out using CD4+ T cells from blood. The TCR was taken from a woman aged 30 to 39 with HTLV-1-associated myelopathy (HAM/TSP).

In DNA form, the CDR3 reads TGCGCCAGCAGCTATGGACAGGCCCCTGAAGCTTTCTTT. Amino acids: CASSYGQAPEAFF. V is TRBV5-1 and J is TRBJ1-1; 7 nucleotides align to TRBD1. The J segment lost 6 bases and the V segment lost 3 bases, leaving 5 bases of the junction unmatched. Germline V lookup: CDR1 SGHRS, CDR2 YFSETQ. There are 13 residues in the CDR3. The variable domain in full, with the rest retrieved from reference TRBV5-1 and TRBJ1-1, is KAGVTQTPRYLIKTRGQQVTLSCSPISGHRSVSWYQQTPGQGLQFLFEYFSETQRNKGNFPGRFSGRQFSNSRSEMNVSTLELGDSALYLCASSYGQAPEAFFGQGTRLTVV.